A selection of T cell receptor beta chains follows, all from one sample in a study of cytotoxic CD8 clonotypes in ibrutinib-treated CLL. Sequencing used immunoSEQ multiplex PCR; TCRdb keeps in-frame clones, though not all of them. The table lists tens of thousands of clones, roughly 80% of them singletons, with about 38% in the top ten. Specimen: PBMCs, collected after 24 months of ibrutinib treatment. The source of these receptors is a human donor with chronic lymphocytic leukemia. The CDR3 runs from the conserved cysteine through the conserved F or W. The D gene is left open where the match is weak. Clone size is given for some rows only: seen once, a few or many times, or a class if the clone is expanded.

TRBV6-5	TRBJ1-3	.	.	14	CASSPTTAWVTIYF	TGTGCCAGCAGCCCCACTACTGCTTGGGTCACCATATATTTT
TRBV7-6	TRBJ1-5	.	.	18	CASSPQQWEDYSNQPQHF	TGTGCCAGCAGCCCTCAACAATGGGAAGATTATAGCAATCAGCCCCAGCATTTT
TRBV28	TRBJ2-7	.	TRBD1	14	CASSGNRGIGEQYF	TGTGCCAGCAGTGGGAACAGGGGTATTGGCGAGCAGTACTTC
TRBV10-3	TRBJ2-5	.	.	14	CATNPLAGSETQYF	TGTGCCACCAACCCGTTGGCAGGGTCAGAGACCCAGTACTTC
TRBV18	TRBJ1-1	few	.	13	CASSNGGETEAFF	TGTGCCAGCTCAAACGGCGGTGAAACTGAAGCTTTCTTT
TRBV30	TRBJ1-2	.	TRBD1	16	CAWRYKTGPRIYGYTF	TGTGCCTGGAGATATAAGACAGGGCCCAGAATCTATGGCTACACCTTC
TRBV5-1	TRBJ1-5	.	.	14	CARHPGASNQPQHF	TGCGCCAGACACCCCGGGGCTAGCAATCAGCCCCAGCATTTT
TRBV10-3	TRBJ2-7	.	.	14	CAISESGQSYEQYF	TGTGCCATCAGTGAGTCTGGACAGAGTTACGAGCAGTACTTC
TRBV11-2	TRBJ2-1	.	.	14	CASSFRDSYNEQFF	TGTGCCAGCAGCTTTAGGGATTCCTACAATGAGCAGTTCTTC
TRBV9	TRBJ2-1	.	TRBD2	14	CASSGTSDRHEQFF	TGTGCCAGCAGCGGGACTAGTGATCGGCATGAGCAGTTCTTC